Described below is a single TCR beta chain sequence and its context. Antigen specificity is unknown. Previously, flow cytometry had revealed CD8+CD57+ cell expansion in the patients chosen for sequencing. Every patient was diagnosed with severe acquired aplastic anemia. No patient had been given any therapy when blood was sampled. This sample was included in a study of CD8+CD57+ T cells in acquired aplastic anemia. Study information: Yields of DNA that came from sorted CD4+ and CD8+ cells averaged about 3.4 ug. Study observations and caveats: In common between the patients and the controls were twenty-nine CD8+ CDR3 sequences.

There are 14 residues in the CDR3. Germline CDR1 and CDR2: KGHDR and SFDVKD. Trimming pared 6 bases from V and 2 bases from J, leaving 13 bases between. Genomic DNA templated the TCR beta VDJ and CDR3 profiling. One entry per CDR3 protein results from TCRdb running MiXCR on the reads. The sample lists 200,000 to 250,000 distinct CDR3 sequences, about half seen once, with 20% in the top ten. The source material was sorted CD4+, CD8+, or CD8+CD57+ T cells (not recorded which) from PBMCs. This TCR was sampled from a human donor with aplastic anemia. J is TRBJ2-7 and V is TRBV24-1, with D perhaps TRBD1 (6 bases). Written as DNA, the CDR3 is TGTGCCACCAGTTCAAGCGACAGGACCTACGAGCAGTACTTC. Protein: CATSSSDRTYEQYF.